Sequencing of this TCR beta chain was carried out in a study of blood T cell repertoires in COVID-19 (dated by TCRdb to 2018 to 2020). At the level of the whole study: Collaborator samples came from the United States, Italy and Spain and covered acute and convalescent phases of COVID-19. The dataset comprised deeply sampled blood TCRbeta repertoires from subjects exposed to, actively infected with, or recovered from COVID-19. The prospective study material was composed of cDNA or gDNA derived from T cells, B-cell-depleted T cells, or PBMCs. HLA class I and class II types, where available, came from metadata supplied by the sample provider rather than from assay-based typing. The samples were drawn from two sources: the first 160 participants of the ongoing ImmuneRACE study, and 1,254 subjects contributed by 6 global collaborators. The repertoires were released in a freely available public database intended as a resource for research on the immune response to SARS-CoV-2. Sample metadata almost always included a de-identified subject ID, COVID-19 status, age in years and sex.

Counted from cysteine to phenylalanine, this CDR3 has 15 amino acids. The retained sequence is limited to the CDR3, 45 bases, with the frame set at the first base. Based on the germline V gene, the CDR1 and CDR2 sequences are SNHLY and FYNNEI. V lost 5 bases and J lost 3 bases; the stretch between them is 13 bases long. TCRbeta CDR3 regions were amplified from genomic DNA by means of the immunoSEQ Assay, a bias-controlled multiplex PCR. The source study handled its data this way. Within the assay, amplification of reference gene primers was used to estimate how many nucleated cells each sample contained. To quantify the absolute abundance of each unique TCRbeta CDR3 rearrangement, sequence reads were collapsed and filtered. For each sample, productive Simpson clonality was calculated by taking the square root of Simpson's diversity index across productive rearrangements. TCRdb's version of the immuneACCESS table is confined to in-frame rearrangements and falls short of the full clone set. An unresolved V gene accounts for under half of the shortfall where checked; the remainder is of unknown origin. V and J calls plus clone size are reproduced from that table; the DNA served to infer D and trimming. The sample contains approximately 170,000 clones, around 84% of them found a single time. Less than 20% of the sample belongs to the ten largest clones.

The count of this clone is one. There is no known antigen for this receptor. No base-level quality is on record; no much larger clone is a single base apart. Each collaborating institution followed its own protocols to collect whole blood in K2EDTA tubes. For TCRbeta analysis, collaborator samples were shipped as frozen whole blood, as isolated PBMCs, or as DNA extracted from either sample type. General findings and caveats noted by the study authors: How much clinical and demographic metadata was included differed by source and by participant, and the metadata was provided uncurated.

The sequenced sample consisted of peripheral blood. This chain joins TRBV2 to TRBJ1-4, with the identity of the D gene unclear. This TCR derives from a woman of 80 years or more with acute or convalescent COVID-19. The DNA is as follows: TGTGCCAGCAGTCCCCTCGGGGTTGCTAATGAAAAACTGTTTTTT. It translates as CASSPLGVANEKLFF.